The 29 T cell receptor beta chains in this list originate from one sample, sequenced in a study of blood T cell repertoires in COVID-19. Assay: immunoSEQ multiplex PCR; the TCRdb copy retains only in-frame clones and omits some. The table has approximately 170,000 clones, 75% to 90% seen once. Material: peripheral blood. These TCRs come from a woman in her 70s with COVID-19, enrolled during active disease.

This chain uses TRBV6-5 with TRBJ2-1; TRBD2 is a possible D gene (6 bases). There are 15 residues in the CDR3. Trimming removed 0 bases from V and 3 bases from J, with 9 bases in between. The V gene's germline CDR1 is MNHEY and CDR2 SVGAGI. In DNA, the CDR3 is TGTGCCAGCAGTTACTCGTGGGAGGTCTACAATGAGCAGTTCTTC. Translating it yields CASSYSWEVYNEQFF.

The rearrangement links TRBV2 to TRBJ2-3; perhaps TRBD2 as D (5 bases). Germline CDR1 SNHLY, CDR2 FYNNEI. The CDR3 consists of 15 residues. The V gene lost 1 base and the J gene lost 7 bases, with 15 bases spanning the gap. CDR3 bases: TGTGCCAGCAGTGAAGGGGAGCTAGTGTACTATACGCAGTATTTT. Its protein is CASSEGELVYYTQYF.

This clone was detected once. This rearrangement joins TRBV6-5 to TRBJ2-1; D not resolved. The CDR3 spans 12 residues. The V end was cut by 8 bases, the J end by 0 bases, with 5 bases between. Looked up from germline, CDR1 is MNHEY and CDR2 is SVGAGI. For the CDR3, the DNA is TGTGCCAGCTCCTACTCCTACAATGAGCAGTTCTTC. Its protein product is CASSYSYNEQFF.

The rearrangement links TRBV19 to TRBJ1-2, with D possibly TRBD1 on 5 matching bases. Looked up from germline, CDR1 is LNHDA and CDR2 is SQIVND (reference sequence). The CDR3 extends over 14 amino acids. V was pared by 6 bases and J by 4 bases, with 15 bases between. The CDR3 sequence is CASRGRGSAYGYTF. The DNA for the CDR3 is TGTGCCAGTAGGGGAAGGGGATCGGCCTATGGCTACACCTTC.

The rearrangement links TRBV9 to TRBJ2-1; 8 bases are a match to TRBD2. The CDR3 has 15 amino acids. Germline V gene data show CDR1 as SGDLS and CDR2 as YYNGEE. Losses at the gene ends were 4 bases for V and 3 bases for J; bases not matched to a gene: 6. CDR3 coding DNA: TGTGCCAGCAGCATATCCGGGACTAGCTACAATGAGCAGTTCTTC. Translation: CASSISGTSYNEQFF.

The V call is TRBV6-2 or TRBV6-3, the J call TRBJ1-2, with D perhaps matching TRBD1 (6 bases). CDR3 length: 14 residues. V was pared by 6 bases and J by 2 bases, with 13 bases between. Germline V gene sequence: CDR1 MNHEY, CDR2 SVGEGT. The CDR3, as DNA: TGTGCCAGCAGCCCCTCTACAGGGAACTATGGCTACACCTTC. Translating gives CASSPSTGNYGYTF.

The genes are TRBV29-1 and TRBJ2-7, with 10 bases fitting TRBD1. This CDR3 is 15 amino acids long. Trimming removed 7 bases from V and 1 base from J; junction bases left unmatched: 10. CDR1 SQVTM and CDR2 ANQGSEA come from the germline V gene. CDR3 protein: CSAGVRQGASYEQYF. In nucleotides, the CDR3 is TGCAGCGCCGGGGTAAGACAGGGGGCTTCCTACGAGCAGTACTTC.

V gene TRBV10-2 combines with J gene TRBJ2-7, with TRBD2 as a possible D gene (7 bases). This CDR3 has 14 amino acids. V lost 7 bases, J lost 3 bases, and 16 bases lay in between. Germline V gives CDR1 WSHSY, CDR2 SAAADI. DNA of the CDR3: TGCGCCAGCACCGAAAGGGGGGGGGACTACGAGCAGTACTTC. It translates to CASTERGGDYEQYF.

The rearrangement joins TRBV6-6 to TRBJ1-2; 7 positions match TRBD1. This CDR3 has 13 residues. V gave up 4 bases and J gave up 6 bases; unmatched junction bases: 5. Looked up from germline, CDR1 is MNHNY and CDR2 is SVGAGI (reference sequence). The CDR3 DNA is TGTGCCAGCAGTTCCAGGGGGAACAATGGCTACACCTTC. Translation gives CASSSRGNNGYTF.

The chain links TRBV30 to TRBJ1-3; D possibly corresponds to TRBD1 (6 bases). The length of the CDR3 is 13 residues. Germline values: CDR1 GTSNPN, CDR2 SVGIG (reference sequence). The V and J ends lost 5 bases and 4 bases respectively, with 12 bases between them. Here the CDR3 reads CAWGGQSGNTIYF. The CDR3 region has the DNA TGTGCCTGGGGAGGACAGTCCGGAAACACCATATATTTT.

The V and J genes are TRBV30 and TRBJ1-5; unclear D gene. Deletions cut 4 bases from V and 4 bases from J, with 11 bases between. The CDR3 has 13 residues. Germline values: CDR1 GTSNPN, CDR2 SVGIG (reference sequence). The DNA of the CDR3 is TGTGCCTGGAACGCCGGCGGGAATCAGCCCCAGCATTTT. Translated: CAWNAGGNQPQHF.

The chain uses TRBV11-2 and TRBJ2-2, with D maybe TRBD2 (6 bases). The V gene lost 0 bases and the J gene lost 5 bases, with 10 bases spanning the gap. Germline V lookup: CDR1 SGHAT, CDR2 FQNNGV. The CDR3 length is 15 residues. DNA of the CDR3: TGTGCCAGCAGCTTAGAGCGGACTATTACCGGGGAGCTGTTTTTT. This sequence encodes CASSLERTITGELFF.

The chain has TRBV28 and TRBJ1-1; D is possibly TRBD1 (5 bases). The length of the CDR3 is 16 residues. Between the trimmed V and J ends, which lost 2 bases and 4 bases, there was a span of 17 bases. Germline V gene sequence: CDR1 MDHEN, CDR2 SYDVKM. This chain's CDR3 is CASSLGGGRRVTEAFF. In nucleotides, the CDR3 is TGTGCCAGCAGTTTAGGGGGGGGGAGAAGGGTCACTGAAGCTTTCTTT.

The V gene is TRBV12-5, the J gene TRBJ2-7, with TRBD2 matching over 7 bases. Germline V gene sequence: CDR1 LGHNT, CDR2 FRNRAP. This CDR3 region has 16 residues. J lost 5 bases, V lost 2 bases, and 12 bases had no gene match. This CDR3 reads CASGLFLGGPMHEQYF. The CDR3 nucleotides read TGTGCTAGTGGTTTGTTCTTGGGAGGGCCGATGCACGAGCAGTACTTC.

V and J are TRBV18 and TRBJ1-5, with 10 bases fitting TRBD1. This CDR3 has 14 residues. Germline CDR1 and CDR2: KGHSH and LQKENI. J lost 5 bases, V lost 3 bases, and 1 base had no gene match. CDR3 amino acids: CASSPGQGDQPQHF. The CDR3 DNA sequence: TGTGCCAGCTCACCCGGACAGGGGGATCAGCCCCAGCATTTT.

This clone was recorded only once. The gene calls are TRBV18 and TRBJ1-2; 8 nucleotides line up with TRBD1. V shed 3 bases and J 4 bases; nucleotides not matched to a gene: 7. The CDR3 contains 15 residues. Germline V gives CDR1 KGHSH, CDR2 LQKENI. CDR3 in amino acids: CASSPYGTGGYGYTF. As DNA, the CDR3 is TGTGCCAGCTCACCGTACGGGACAGGCGGCTATGGCTACACCTTC.

This chain joins TRBV6-6 and TRBJ2-1; possible D gene TRBD1, 5 bases. The CDR3 covers 15 residues. V lost 6 bases and J 4 bases, leaving 16 bases between the germline ends. The germline V gene has CDR1 MNHNY and CDR2 SVGAGI (reference sequence). CDR3 DNA: TGTGCCAGCAGCCCCAACAGGATGGGTTACAATGAGCAGTTCTTC. Protein product: CASSPNRMGYNEQFF.

The chain has TRBV19 and TRBJ1-1; a possible D gene is TRBD1 (6 bases). CDR1 and CDR2 (germline): LNHDA, SQIVND (reference sequence). Trimming cost V 5 bases and J 4 bases, with 23 bases left between them. The CDR3 contains 17 residues. In DNA, the CDR3 is TGTGCCAGTAGTCCCCGTTTTAGAGTCGGCAGGGGCACTGAAGCTTTCTTT. Translating gives CASSPRFRVGRGTEAFF. The full variable domain, its missing parts supplied by reference TRBV19 and TRBJ1-1, is DGGITQSPKYLFRKEGQNVTLSCEQNLNHDAMYWYRQDPGQGLRLIYYSQIVNDFQKGDIAEGYSVSREKKESFPLTVTSAQKNPTAFYLCASSPRFRVGRGTEAFFGQGTRLTVV.

This clone occurred once. V and J are TRBV9 and TRBJ1-2; D might be TRBD1 (5 bases). CDR3 length equals 14 residues. The V gene's germline CDR1 is SGDLS and CDR2 YYNGEE. Trimming shortened V by 0 bases and J by 8 bases, and 14 bases separated the two germline ends. CDR3 sequence (DNA): TGTGCCAGCAGCGTAGCAGCAGGGTACGACGGCTACACCTTC. Its protein is CASSVAAGYDGYTF.

The V call is TRBV4-2, the J call TRBJ2-1; 13 nucleotides align to TRBD2. The CDR3 totals 17 residues. CDR1 is LGHNA and CDR2 is YNFKEQ in the germline V gene. Germline trimming cut 4 bases from V and 0 bases from J; bases unmatched to any gene: 3. The CDR3 spells CASSRGLAGSSYNEQFF. The CDR3, as DNA: TGTGCCAGCAGCCGGGGACTAGCGGGGAGCTCCTACAATGAGCAGTTCTTC.

The chain couples TRBV3-1 (or the pseudogene TRBV3-2) to TRBJ1-1; D ambiguous. V was clipped by 0 bases and J by 1 base, with 15 bases between them. The CDR3 contains 17 residues. Germline V gives CDR1 LGHDT, CDR2 YNNKEL (reference sequence). DNA of the CDR3: TGTGCCAGCAGCCAAGATCGAGGCGGGGTACCGAACACTGAAGCTTTCTTT. Amino acids: CASSQDRGGVPNTEAFF.

The CDR3 protein is CASSYNDLRATDTQYF. CDR3 DNA sequence: TGTGCCAGCAGTTATAATGACCTGAGGGCCACAGATACGCAGTATTTT. V is TRBV6-5 and J is TRBJ2-3; tentative D call: TRBD2 (5 bases). The CDR3 consists of 16 residues. Germline-derived CDR1 and CDR2 are MNHEY and SVGAGI. V dropped 3 bases and J dropped 2 bases, with 15 bases sitting between them.

This clone has a single count. This sequence joins TRBV12-5 and TRBJ2-1; tentatively, D is TRBD2 (5 bases). Germline lookup yields CDR1 LGHNT and CDR2 FRNRAP. The V end lost 1 base, the J end lost 8 bases, and 9 bases lay between the germline ends. The CDR3 loop spans 13 amino acids. The chain's CDR3 is CASGLAKADEQFF. The CDR3 coding sequence is TGTGCTAGTGGTTTGGCCAAAGCGGATGAGCAGTTCTTC.

V usage is TRBV7-8 and J usage is TRBJ2-5; 9 nucleotides agree with TRBD1. The CDR3 is 16 amino acids. Trimming at V came to 5 bases and at J to 0 bases, leaving 7 bases not matched to a gene. The germline CDR1 and CDR2 sequences are SGHVS and FQNEAQ. CDR3 sequence: CASSPRTGVYQETQYF. DNA of the CDR3: TGTGCCAGCAGCCCACGGACAGGGGTATACCAAGAGACCCAGTACTTC.

The chain combines TRBV6-5 with TRBJ2-7; a possible D gene is TRBD2 (6 bases). V was cut by 4 bases and J by 2 bases, with 15 bases left in between. In germline, CDR1 is MNHEY, CDR2 SVGAGI. This CDR3 spans 15 amino acids. The CDR3 here is CASSFRSTSPYEQYF. The DNA of the CDR3 is TGTGCCAGCAGTTTCCGATCGACTAGTCCCTACGAGCAGTACTTC.

The chain's CDR3 is CASSFSEGTYEQYF. CDR3 DNA sequence: TGTGCCAGCAGCTTCTCGGAGGGAACCTACGAGCAGTACTTC. The J gene is TRBJ2-7, the V gene TRBV7-8; TRBD2 is a possible D gene (6 bases). This CDR3 contains 14 residues. V was pared by 3 bases and J by 2 bases, with 11 bases between. Germline-derived CDR1 and CDR2 are SGHVS and FQNEAQ.

The gene calls are TRBV19 and TRBJ1-1; a weak D match, TRBD1 (5 bases). Trimming shortened V by 7 bases and J by 1 base, and 19 bases separated the two germline ends. This CDR3 spans 16 amino acids. Germline CDR1 LNHDA, CDR2 SQIVND (reference sequence). Here the CDR3 reads CASTLDSSLTNTEAFF. The CDR3 DNA follows: TGTGCCAGTACCCTCGACAGCTCGCTAACGAACACTGAAGCTTTCTTT.

The V gene is TRBV11-2, the J gene TRBJ2-7, with D perhaps TRBD2 (5 bases). CDR1 is SGHAT and CDR2 is FQNNGV in the germline V gene. V shed 1 base and J shed 4 bases, with 11 bases lying between them. This CDR3 contains 14 residues. CDR3 in amino acids: CASSLAGRLYEQYF. The CDR3 DNA reads TGTGCCAGCAGCTTAGCGGGGAGACTTTACGAGCAGTACTTC.

V and J are TRBV7-2 and TRBJ2-7, with a possible D match to TRBD2 (5 bases). Between the trimmed V and J ends, which lost 3 bases and 3 bases, there was a span of 12 bases. This CDR3 is built from 14 residues. Germline V gene data show CDR1 as SGHTA and CDR2 as FQGNSA. In DNA, the CDR3 is TGTGCCAGCAGCTTGAACGGCGGGTACTACGAGCAGTACTTC. Protein sequence: CASSLNGGYYEQYF.